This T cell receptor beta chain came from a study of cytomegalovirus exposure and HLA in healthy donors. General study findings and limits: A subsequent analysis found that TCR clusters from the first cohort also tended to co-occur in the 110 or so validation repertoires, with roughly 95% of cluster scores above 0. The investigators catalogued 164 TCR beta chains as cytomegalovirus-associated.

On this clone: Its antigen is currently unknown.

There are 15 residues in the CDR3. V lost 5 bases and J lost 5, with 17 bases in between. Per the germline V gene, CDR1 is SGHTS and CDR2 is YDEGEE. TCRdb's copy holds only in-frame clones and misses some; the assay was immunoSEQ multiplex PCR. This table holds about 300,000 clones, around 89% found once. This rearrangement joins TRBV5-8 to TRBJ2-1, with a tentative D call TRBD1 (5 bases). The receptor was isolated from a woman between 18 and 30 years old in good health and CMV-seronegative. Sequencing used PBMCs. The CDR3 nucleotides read TGTGCCAGCAGTCCAGGGTCTGGTAGGGACAATGAGCAGTTCTTC. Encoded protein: CASSPGSGRDNEQFF. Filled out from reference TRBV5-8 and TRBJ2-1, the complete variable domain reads EAGVTQSPTHLIKTRGQQATLRCSPISGHTSVYWYQQALGLGLQFLLWYDEGEERNRGNFPPRFSGRQFPNYSSELNVNALELEDSALYLCASSPGSGRDNEQFFGPGTRLTVL.